This paragraph reports one T cell receptor beta chain. The clone's antigen remains unknown. Base qualities are not provided; no much larger clone lies one nucleotide away. Donors formed part of the validation cohort, which comprised about 120 subjects and was distinct from the first cohort of 550 to 850 subjects. This entry is derived from a study of cytomegalovirus exposure and HLA in healthy donors (dated by TCRdb to 2017 to 2019). For the wider study: The roughly 670 repertoires of the first cohort and the roughly 110 validation repertoires were produced on the same platform, according to a later analysis. The study aimed to test whether cataloging public T cell receptors could reveal signatures of past pathogen exposure. In addition to the first cohort of around 670 subjects, a separate validation cohort of approximately 130 different subjects was used. To predict cytomegalovirus infection status, the study brought together high-throughput TCR immunosequencing, statistical association of individual TCRs with disease status, and machine learning. General findings and caveats noted by the study authors: Most TCR sequences were seen in very few donors, while some public TCRs were found in many individuals. The validation cohort had no HLA typing available for a later analysis, so co-occurrence within that cohort was assessed over all 110 or so repertoires. In vitro tests confirmed that a few of the cytomegalovirus-associated TCR beta chains recognize cytomegalovirus antigens. It was suggested by the authors that the approach could potentially be generalized to other disease states and immunological phenotypes. Of the cluster scores, roughly 95% were above 0 in a later analysis, which found that TCRs clustered in the first cohort also tended to co-occur in the 120 validation repertoires. The study listed around 160 TCR beta chains as associated with cytomegalovirus. The classifier was reported to diagnose cytomegalovirus status with high specificity and sensitivity in both the original cohort and the validation cohort.

Receptor amplification or capture employed the immunoSEQ multiplex PCR assay. On the study's bioinformatics: A statistical classification framework was developed to diagnose cytomegalovirus status using the catalog of TCR beta chain sequences. Here the immuneACCESS table is served through TCRdb, limited to in-frame sequences with V and J called. Missing clones are a known gap in these copies; in checked studies unresolved V genes cover under half, and the rest lacks a known reason. V, J and clone size were drawn from that table, and D and trimming were deduced from the DNA. The sample has tens of thousands of clones on record, about 93% of them singletons. The ten largest account for 3.2% of the sample. A distance of 7 bases separates the germline ends of V and J, which lose 4 bases and 3 bases respectively. Based on the germline V gene, the CDR1 and CDR2 sequences are SGHRS and YFSETQ. The CDR3 holds 12 amino acids from the cysteine to the phenylalanine. Only the CDR3 portion is preserved as DNA: 36 bases, with reading frame beginning at the first base.

This TCR was sampled from a woman between 18 and 30 years old in good health and CMV-seropositive. The rearrangement joined TRBV5-1 to TRBJ1-1; no D gene is confidently identified. Sequenced: PBMCs. The DNA sequence is given as TGCGCCAGCAGCGCGGACTACACTGAAGCTTTCTTT. The encoded protein is CASSADYTEAFF.